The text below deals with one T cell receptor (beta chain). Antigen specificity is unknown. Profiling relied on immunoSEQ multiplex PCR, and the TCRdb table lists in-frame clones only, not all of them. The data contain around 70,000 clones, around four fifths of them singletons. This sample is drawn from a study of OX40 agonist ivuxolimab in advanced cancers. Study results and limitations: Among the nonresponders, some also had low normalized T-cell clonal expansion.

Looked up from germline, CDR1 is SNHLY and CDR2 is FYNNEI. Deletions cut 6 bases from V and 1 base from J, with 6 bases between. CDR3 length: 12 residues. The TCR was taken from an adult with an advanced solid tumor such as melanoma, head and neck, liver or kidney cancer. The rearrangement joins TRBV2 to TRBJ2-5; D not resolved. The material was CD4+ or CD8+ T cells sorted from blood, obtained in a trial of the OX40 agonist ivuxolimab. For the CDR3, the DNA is TGTGCCAGCAGGAGAATCCAAGAGACCCAGTACTTC. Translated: CASRRIQETQYF.